Listed below are T cell receptor beta chains from one sample, sequenced in a study of immune cell composition in non-small cell lung cancer. The protocol was immunoSEQ multiplex PCR, while the TCRdb copy is restricted to in-frame clones and leaves out a portion. Counted here are over 4,000 clones, approximately 85% occurring once; the ten biggest clones make up roughly 9.7%. Sequenced material: lung tumor tissue. The source of these receptors is a human donor with non-small cell lung cancer. The CDR3 runs from the conserved cysteine through the conserved F or W. The order of the fields is V gene, J gene, D gene, clone size, CDR3 DNA, CDR3 protein. The D gene is left open where the match is weak. Expanded clones are given a class, and other clones once, few, many or no size at all.

TRBV19	TRBJ1-2	NA	NA	TGTGCCAGTAGTAGGGACAATAACTATGGCTACACCTTC	CASSRDNNYGYTF
TRBV5-8	TRBJ2-7	TRBD1	NA	TGTGCCAGCAGCTTGGTGAGGACAGGCTCCTACGAGCAGTACTTC	CASSLVRTGSYEQYF
TRBV27	TRBJ2-2	TRBD2	NA	TGTGCCAGCAGTCGAATAGCGGGGGCGGCCGGGGAGCTGTTTTTT	CASSRIAGAAGELFF
TRBV5-6	TRBJ2-7	NA	NA	TGTGCCAGCAGCCGCGGGGACGGCCCCGAGTACTTC	CASSRGDGPEYF
TRBV18	TRBJ2-1	NA	NA	TGTGCCAGCTCACGCGTTGTGGGGAGCAATGAGCAGTTCTTC	CASSRVVGSNEQFF
TRBV16	TRBJ1-3	TRBD1	NA	TGTGCCAGCAGCGCCCAAGCCGGGACAGCTGGAAACACCATATATTTT	CASSAQAGTAGNTIYF
TRBV11-2	TRBJ2-5	NA	NA	TGTGCCAGCAGCCAACCCATGACAACCAGGAGGCAAGAGACCCAGTACTTC	CASSQPMTTRRQETQYF
TRBV18	TRBJ2-5	TRBD1	NA	TGTGCCAGCTCAATTAATACAGTTACCGGGGGACAGGGGCAAGAGACCCAGTACTTC	CASSINTVTGGQGQETQYF
TRBV6-5	TRBJ2-7	NA	once	TGTGCCAGCATCGGGGTTAACTACGAGCAGTACTTC	CASIGVNYEQYF
TRBV2	TRBJ2-1	NA	NA	TGTGCCAGCAAGAATTGGGACTCGTATGAGCAGTTCTTC	CASKNWDSYEQFF
TRBV6-5	TRBJ2-7	TRBD1	once	TGTGCCAGCAGTACGGGACAGGTCCCCCCCGAGCAGTACTTC	CASSTGQVPPEQYF
TRBV5-6	TRBJ1-2	NA	NA	TGTGCCAGCAGCTTGTCGACAGGTAGACGTGGCTACACCTTC	CASSLSTGRRGYTF
TRBV7-9	TRBJ2-4	NA	NA	TGTGCCAGCAGTTTACTCCTTGGACAGCGAAACATTCAGTACTTC	CASSLLLGQRNIQYF
TRBV7-6	TRBJ2-1	TRBD2	NA	TGTGCCAGCAGCTTAAGGCCGGGACTAGCGGGAGGAAATGAGCAGTTCTTC	CASSLRPGLAGGNEQFF
TRBV7-9	TRBJ1-5	TRBD1	NA	TGTGCCAGCGCTCAAGGACAGGGAGGCCAGCCCCAGCATTTT	CASAQGQGGQPQHF
TRBV6-6	TRBJ1-5	TRBD1	NA	TGTGCCAGCATGGGGACAGGGGCTCAGCCCCAGCATTTT	CASMGTGAQPQHF
TRBV6-1	TRBJ2-3	TRBD2	NA	TGTGCCAGCAGCATAAGCGGGAGTTCAGATACGCAGTATTTT	CASSISGSSDTQYF
TRBV18	TRBJ2-5	NA	NA	TGTGCCAGCTCACCTCAGCAAGAGACCCAGTACTTC	CASSPQQETQYF
TRBV28	TRBJ1-1	NA	NA	TGTGCCAGCAGCCGTCCCGGGACACAGAACACTGAAGCTTTCTTT	CASSRPGTQNTEAFF
TRBV5-8	TRBJ1-2	NA	NA	TGTGCCAGCAGCTTCAGGGTTGACTATGGCTACACCTTC	CASSFRVDYGYTF
TRBV5-1	TRBJ1-2	NA	NA	TGCGCCAGCAGCTTGGGACAGGTTCAAGGGGGCTACACCTTC	CASSLGQVQGGYTF
TRBV27	TRBJ1-2	TRBD1	NA	TGTGCCAGCAGTTCTCTGCAGGGGGATAATGGCTACACCTTC	CASSSLQGDNGYTF
TRBV7-2	TRBJ2-5	NA	NA	TGTGCCAGCAGCTTAGGGGTCGGGGGTGAGACCCAGTACTTC	CASSLGVGGETQYF
TRBV2	TRBJ1-2	NA	NA	TGTGCCAGCAGTTCTTTAGGCGGCTATGGCTACACCTTC	CASSSLGGYGYTF
TRBV18	TRBJ2-7	NA	few	TGTGCCAGCTCAGCCGAAGGGGTCGAGCAGTACTTC	CASSAEGVEQYF
TRBV10-3	TRBJ2-5	TRBD1	NA	TGTGCCATCAGTGAGTCGCCTGTAGGACAGGGGGCAAAAGAGACCCAGTACTTC	CAISESPVGQGAKETQYF
TRBV9	TRBJ2-4	NA	NA	TGTGCCAGCAGCGTGGGAGGGGACAGGAGCAAAAACATTCAGTACTTC	CASSVGGDRSKNIQYF
TRBV18	TRBJ1-2	TRBD1	NA	TGTGCCAGCTCAGCCGGGACAGGAGGTGGCTACACCTTC	CASSAGTGGGYTF
TRBV7-6	TRBJ2-1	NA	NA	TGTGCCAGCAGCTTAGAACGCCCCCCAGGGGCGTCCTACAATGAGCAGTTCTTC	CASSLERPPGASYNEQFF
TRBV28	TRBJ1-2	NA	NA	TGTGCCAGCAGGACAGTTATAGGGGGCTATGGCTACACCTTC	CASRTVIGGYGYTF
TRBV7-9	TRBJ1-4	TRBD1	NA	TGTGCCAGCAGCTTACTAATGGGACAGGGGAGGGTGCTTGAAAAACTGTTTTTT	CASSLLMGQGRVLEKLFF
TRBV27	TRBJ2-7	TRBD1	NA	TGTGCCAGCAGTTTGAGGGGGCTTCCGCAGTACTTC	CASSLRGLPQYF
TRBV7-8	TRBJ2-2	TRBD2	NA	TGTGCCAGCAGCTTTAGCGGGAGCGTCGGGGAGCTGTTTTTT	CASSFSGSVGELFF
TRBV15	TRBJ2-6	TRBD1	once	TGTGCCACCAGCAGAGGTCCGGGACAGGGAAGCTCTGGGGCCAACGTCCTGACTTTC	CATSRGPGQGSSGANVLTF